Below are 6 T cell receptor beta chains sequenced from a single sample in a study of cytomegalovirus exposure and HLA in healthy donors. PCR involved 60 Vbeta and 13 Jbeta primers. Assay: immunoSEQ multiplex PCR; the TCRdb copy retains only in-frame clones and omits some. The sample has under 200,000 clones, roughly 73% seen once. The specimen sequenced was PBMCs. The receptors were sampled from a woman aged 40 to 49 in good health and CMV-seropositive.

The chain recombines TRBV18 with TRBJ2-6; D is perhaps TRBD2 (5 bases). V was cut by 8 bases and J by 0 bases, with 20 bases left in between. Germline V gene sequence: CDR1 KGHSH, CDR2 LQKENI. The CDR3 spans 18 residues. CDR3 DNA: TGTGCCAGCCTCCCCCAGCGGTGGACCCACTCTGGGGCCAACGTCCTGACTTTC. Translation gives CASLPQRWTHSGANVLTF.

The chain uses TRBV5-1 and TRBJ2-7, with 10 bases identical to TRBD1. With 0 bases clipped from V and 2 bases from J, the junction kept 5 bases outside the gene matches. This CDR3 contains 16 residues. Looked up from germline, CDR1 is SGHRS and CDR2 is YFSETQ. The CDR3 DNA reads TGCGCCAGCAGCTTGGGGCCGGGACAGGGGACCTACGAGCAGTACTTC. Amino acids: CASSLGPGQGTYEQYF.

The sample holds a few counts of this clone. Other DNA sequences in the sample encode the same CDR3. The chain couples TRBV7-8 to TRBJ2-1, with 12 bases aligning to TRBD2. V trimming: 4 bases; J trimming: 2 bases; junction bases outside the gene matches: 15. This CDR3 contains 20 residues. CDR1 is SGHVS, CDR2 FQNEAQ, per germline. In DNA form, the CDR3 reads TGTGCCAGCAGCTCGCCGGCTCAGGGACTAGCGGGTGGGACCTACAATGAGCAGTTCTTC. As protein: CASSSPAQGLAGGTYNEQFF.

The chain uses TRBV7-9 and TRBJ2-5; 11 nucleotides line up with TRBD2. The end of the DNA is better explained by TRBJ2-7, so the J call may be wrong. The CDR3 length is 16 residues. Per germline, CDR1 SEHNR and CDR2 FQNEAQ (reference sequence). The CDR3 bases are TGTGCCAGCAGCCGAGTTGTGACTAGCGGGACCTACGAGCAGTACTTC. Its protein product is CASSRVVTSGTYEQYF.

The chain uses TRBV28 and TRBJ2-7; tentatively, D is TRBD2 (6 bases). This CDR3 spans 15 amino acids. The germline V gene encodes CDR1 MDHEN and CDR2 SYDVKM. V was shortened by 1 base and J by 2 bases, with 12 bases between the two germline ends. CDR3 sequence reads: CASSLSGTPAYEQYF. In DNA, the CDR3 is TGTGCCAGCAGTTTATCGGGGACTCCCGCCTACGAGCAGTACTTC.

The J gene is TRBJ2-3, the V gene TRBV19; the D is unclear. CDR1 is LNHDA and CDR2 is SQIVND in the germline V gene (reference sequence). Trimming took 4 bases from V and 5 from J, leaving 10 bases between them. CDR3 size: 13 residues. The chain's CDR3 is CASSTLAGDTQYF. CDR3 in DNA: TGTGCCAGTAGTACGTTAGCTGGAGATACGCAGTATTTT.